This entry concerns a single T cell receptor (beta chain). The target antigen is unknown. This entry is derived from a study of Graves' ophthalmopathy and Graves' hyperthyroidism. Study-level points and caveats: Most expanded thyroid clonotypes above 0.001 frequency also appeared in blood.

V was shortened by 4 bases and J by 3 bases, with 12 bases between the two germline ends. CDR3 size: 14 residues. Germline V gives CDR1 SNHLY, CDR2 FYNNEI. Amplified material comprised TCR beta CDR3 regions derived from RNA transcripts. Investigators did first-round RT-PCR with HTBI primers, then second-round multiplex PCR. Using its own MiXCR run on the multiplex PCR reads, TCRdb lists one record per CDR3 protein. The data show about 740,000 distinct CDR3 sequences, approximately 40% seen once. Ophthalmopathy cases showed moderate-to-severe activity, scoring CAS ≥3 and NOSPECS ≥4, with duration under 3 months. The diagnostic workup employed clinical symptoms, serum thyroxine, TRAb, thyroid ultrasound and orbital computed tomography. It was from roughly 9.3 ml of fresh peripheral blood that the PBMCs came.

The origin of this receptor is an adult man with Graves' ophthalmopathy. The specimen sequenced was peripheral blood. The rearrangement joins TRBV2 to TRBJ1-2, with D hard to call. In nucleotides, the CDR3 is TGTGCCAGCAGTGGGTTGGATCGCGACTATGGCTACACCTTC. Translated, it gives CASSGLDRDYGYTF. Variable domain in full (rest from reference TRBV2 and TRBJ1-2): EPEVTQTPSHQVTQMGQEVILRCVPISNHLYFYWYRQILGQKVEFLVSFYNNEISEKSEIFDDQFSVERPDGSNFTLKIRSTKLEDSAMYFCASSGLDRDYGYTFGSGTRLTVV.